A single sample is the source of the 8 T cell receptor beta chains below, sequenced in a study of T cell responses to AZD1222 COVID-19 vaccine. Assay used: immunoSEQ multiplex PCR; TCRdb lists only in-frame clones, some missing. The table includes under 150,000 clones, 70% to 90% detected once. The sample was peripheral blood, taken on day 0 of MenACWY control vaccination. These receptor sequences come from an adult in good health.

This clone has just a few counts. CDR3 sequence reads: CASSRGGQYQETQYF. CDR3 DNA: TGTGCCAGTAGTAGGGGGGGACAGTACCAAGAGACCCAGTACTTC. V is TRBV19 and J is TRBJ2-5, with D perhaps being TRBD1 or TRBD2 (7 bases each). V was trimmed by 4 bases and J by 0 bases, leaving 12 bases between them. CDR3 length: 15 residues. Looked up from germline, CDR1 is LNHDA and CDR2 is SQIVND (reference sequence). Using reference TRBV19 and TRBJ2-5 for the parts outside the CDR3, the full variable domain is DGGITQSPKYLFRKEGQNVTLSCEQNLNHDAMYWYRQDPGQGLRLIYYSQIVNDFQKGDIAEGYSVSREKKESFPLTVTSAQKNPTAFYLCASSRGGQYQETQYFGPGTRLLVL.

The chain links TRBV11-2 to TRBJ2-1; 11 nucleotides agree with TRBD1. This CDR3 contains 16 residues. The junction had 13 bases not matched to a gene; V was cut back by 6 bases and J by 9 bases. Germline V gene data show CDR1 as SGHAT and CDR2 as FQNNGV. The CDR3 spells CASRHWTGGASGEQFF. The CDR3 DNA sequence: TGTGCCAGCAGACATTGGACAGGGGGCGCATCAGGTGAGCAGTTCTTC.

The chain links TRBV27 to TRBJ2-6; D unclear. V was trimmed by 3 bases and J by 0 bases, leaving 12 bases between them. Per the germline V gene, CDR1 is MNHEY and CDR2 is SMNVEV (reference sequence). This CDR3 spans 17 amino acids. CDR3: CASSFGRAHSGANVLTF. The CDR3, as DNA: TGTGCCAGCAGTTTTGGAAGGGCTCACTCTGGGGCCAACGTCCTGACTTTC.

As to this clone: Other DNA sequences in this sample translate to the same CDR3. The chain couples TRBV15 to TRBJ2-1; D possibly corresponds to TRBD2 (6 bases). Germline loops: CDR1 LNHNV, CDR2 YYDKDF (reference sequence). V was shortened by 3 bases and J by 8 bases, with 20 bases between the two germline ends. This CDR3 is 16 amino acids long. The CDR3 protein is CATSSLGWGEVYEQFF. DNA for the CDR3: TGTGCCACCAGCAGTTTGGGTTGGGGGGAGGTATATGAGCAGTTCTTC.

This chain joins TRBV11-3 and TRBJ2-2; maybe TRBD2 (5 bases). Germline V lookup: CDR1 SGHNT, CDR2 YENEEA. Trimming took 0 bases from V and 4 from J, leaving 9 bases between them. This CDR3 contains 15 residues. The CDR3: CASSLDPRGTGELFF. The CDR3 DNA follows: TGTGCCAGCAGCTTAGATCCCCGGGGCACCGGGGAGCTGTTTTTT. Complete variable domain (other parts from reference TRBV11-3 and TRBJ2-2): EAGVVQSPRYKIIEKKQPVAFWCNPISGHNTLYWYLQNLGQGPELLIRYENEEAVDDSQLPKDRFSAERLKGVDSTLKIQPAELGDSAVYLCASSLDPRGTGELFFGEGSRLTVL.

This clone was counted only a few times. CDR3 in DNA: TGTGCCAGCAGTGAAATGGGGGGAGCCTATGGCTACACCTTC. It encodes CASSEMGGAYGYTF. This chain connects TRBV6-1 to TRBJ1-2; D might be TRBD1 (5 bases). V was pared by 2 bases and J by 4 bases, with 11 bases between. The CDR3 totals 14 residues. Germline V gene lookup returns CDR1 MNHNS and CDR2 SASEGT.

The CDR3 sequence is CASKLGPDYNEKLFF. DNA for the CDR3: TGTGCCAGTAAGTTGGGCCCGGATTACAATGAAAAACTGTTTTTT. J is TRBJ1-4 and V is TRBV19, with unresolved D. The CDR3 runs 15 residues. Germline-derived CDR1 and CDR2 are LNHDA and SQIVND (reference sequence). V was pared by 7 bases and J by 5 bases, with 17 bases between.

The chain recombines TRBV7-3 with TRBJ2-5, with unresolved D. This CDR3 region has 13 residues. Germline-derived CDR1 and CDR2 are SGHTA and FQGTGA. The ends were cut back, 2 bases at V and 4 bases at J, with 8 bases in the middle. The CDR3 protein is CASSLSFGETQYF. CDR3 coding DNA: TGTGCCAGCAGCTTATCTTTCGGAGAGACCCAGTACTTC.